The following is a T cell receptor beta chain sequence with its context. This record belongs to a study of T-cell reconstitution after alpha-beta-depleted transplantation in children. Using unique molecular identifiers, the investigators prepared the TCRbeta library. TCRdb ran MiXCR on the PCR reads and lists one entry per CDR3 protein. The sample holds some 490,000 distinct CDR3 sequences, around an eighth seen once. The CDR3 spans 16 residues. Germline CDR1 reads SGHVS; CDR2 reads FQNEAQ. V was cut by 4 bases and J by 6 bases, with 21 bases left in between. J is TRBJ1-2 and V is TRBV7-8; D is unclear. This TCR came from a human donor who donated a stem cell graft to a child with combined immunodeficiency. The starting material was PBMCs from the stem cell graft donor, obtained from the stem cell graft. The CDR3 sequence: CASSSMTRAHWHGYTF. The CDR3 nucleotides read TGTGCCAGCAGCTCTATGACAAGGGCACACTGGCATGGCTACACCTTC. Looking up the rest from reference TRBV7-8 and TRBJ1-2 gives the full variable domain: GAGVSQSPRYKVAKRGQDVALRCDPISGHVSLFWYQQALGQGPEFLTYFQNEAQLDKSGLPSDRFFAERPEGSVSTLKIQRTQQEDSAVYLCASSSMTRAHWHGYTFGSGTRLTVV.